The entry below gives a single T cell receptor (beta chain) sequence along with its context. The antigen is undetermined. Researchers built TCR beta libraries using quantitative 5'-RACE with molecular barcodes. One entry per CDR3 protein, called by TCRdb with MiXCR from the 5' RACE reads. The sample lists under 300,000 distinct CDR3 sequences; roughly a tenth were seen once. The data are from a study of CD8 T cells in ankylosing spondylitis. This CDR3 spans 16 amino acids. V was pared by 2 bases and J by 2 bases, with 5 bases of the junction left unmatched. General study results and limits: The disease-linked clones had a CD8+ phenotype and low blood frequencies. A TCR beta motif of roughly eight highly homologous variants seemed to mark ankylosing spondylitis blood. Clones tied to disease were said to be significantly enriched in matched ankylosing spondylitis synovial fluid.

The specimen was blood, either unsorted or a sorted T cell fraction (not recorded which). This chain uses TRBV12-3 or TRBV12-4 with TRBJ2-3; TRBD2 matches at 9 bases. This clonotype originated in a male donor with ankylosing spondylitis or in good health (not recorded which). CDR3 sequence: CASSLSGGGATDTQYF. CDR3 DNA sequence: TGTGCCAGCAGTTTATCGGGCGGGGGGGCCACAGATACGCAGTATTTT.